Included here is one T cell receptor (beta chain) sequence, with context. Its antigen is still unknown. Per-nucleotide qualities are absent, and no much larger clonotype sits a single base away. Using immunoSEQ, frozen genomic DNA was subjected to high-throughput TCRbeta CDR3 sequencing, a process that included PCR amplification, mapping, bias correction and internal controls. As for how the authors treated the data: Only productive rearrangements were retained, and each unique TCRbeta sequence was defined by its CDR3 nucleotide sequence together with its V and J gene. For classification of a sequence as donor-reactive, at least 5-fold expansion in CFSE-low cells relative to unstimulated pre-transplant cells and a frequency of at least 0.01% were required. Minimum frequency thresholds were set for each subject based on the unstimulated sample with the lowest template count, ensuring at least 90% detection power. Jensen-Shannon divergence between the top 1000 TCRbeta sequences after and before transplant was used to measure repertoire turnover. Changes in detection of donor-reactive sequences were tested with two-sided Fisher's exact tests. This immuneACCESS table, as held by TCRdb, lists in-frame sequences with V and J called but not all clones. Of the missing ones, under half trace to an unresolved V gene in checked studies; the others have no known cause. The V and J calls and the clone size are those of that table, but D and trimming were determined from the DNA. The sample includes tens of thousands of clones, with over 90% observed a single time. The ten top clones hold over 0.9% of the sample.

This record belongs to a study of T cell clones after liver transplantation (dated by TCRdb to between 2019 and 2020). Regarding the study in general: The samples were obtained from ITN030ST, a randomized trial that attempted immunosuppression withdrawal within 2 years after liver transplantation. Donor-reactive T cell clones were identified by TCRbeta sequencing after a pre-transplant mixed lymphocyte reaction and then tracked in post-transplant blood. As an antigen-independent comparator for the donor-reactive sequences, third party-reactive TCRbeta sequences from pre-transplant MLRs were identified as well. Of the eight recipients, a few were HCV-positive, while the remaining recipients had been transplanted for non-autoimmune, non-viral indications. The subjects received no induction therapy and were kept on standard immunosuppression until randomization at 12-24 months post-transplant. Tolerance was defined as complete withdrawal of immunosuppression for at least one year without a rise in liver enzymes beyond twice the upper limit of normal. Blood samples were collected pre-transplant, then pre-randomization ahead of withdrawal, and finally post-randomization once withdrawal had either been completed or failed. The studied cohort comprised 8 liver transplant recipients, 3 classified as tolerant and 5 as non-tolerant. Findings and caveats that apply to the study as a whole: Because no allograft tissue specimens were available, donor-reactive T cells may have migrated into the graft instead of being deleted. Low numbers of available donor cells limited the measurable donor-reactive repertoire in a couple of subjects. A significant post-transplant decrease in circulating donor-reactive CD4 TCRbeta sequences was observed in most of the 8 subjects, irrespective of tolerance or HCV status. The conclusions were preliminary, being limited by small, heterogeneous patient numbers and by non-standardized post-transplant time points. After accounting for repertoire turnover, donor-reactive detection was significantly reduced in 7 of 8 subjects for CD4 and 8 of 8 for CD8. Donor-reactive sequences declined more than third party-reactive ones, suggesting partial antigen-specific deletion unrelated to withdrawal success.

Thawed unstimulated PBMCs were stained for CD3, CD4 and CD8 and FACS-sorted into CD3+CD4+ and CD3+CD8+ populations. Each of the 8 studied subjects was randomized to immunosuppression withdrawal. The Qiagen DNeasy Blood and Tissue Kit was used for isolation of genomic DNA. From V the trimming removes 6 bases and from J it removes 5 bases, while the gene matches leave 11 bases of the junction unaccounted for. Per the germline V gene, KGHSH is the CDR1 and LQKENI is the CDR2. From its cysteine to its phenylalanine, the CDR3 spans 16 amino acids. The kept DNA is CDR3 alone, 48 bases in frame from the first base.

Recombination connected TRBV18 to TRBJ2-3; TRBD1 agrees with 10 junctional bases. Sample: CD4+ T cells from blood, taken about 27 months after liver transplant. This TCR came from a human patient who received a liver transplant. After transplantation, some T cells may belong to the graft donor instead of the recipient. The DNA reads TGTGCCAGCTCTTCCTCCGCGGGACAGGGGTTAGATACGCAGTATTTT. It codes for CASSSSAGQGLDTQYF.